The rows below give T cell receptor beta chains drawn from one sample of a study of graft-versus-host responses after intestinal transplantation. Their antigen targets remain unknown. Repertoires were generated with immunoSEQ multiplex PCR, while TCRdb's copy carries only in-frame clones and drops some. The top ten clones hold roughly 0.1% of a sample with roughly 75,000 clones, 91% of them seen once. The specimen was unstimulated CD4+ T cells sorted from spleen or lymph node cells, collected before intestinal transplant. Every receptor here comes from a human donor who received an intestinal transplant. The CDR3 runs from the conserved cysteine through the conserved F or W. The order of the fields is D gene, J gene, V gene, clone size, CDR3 DNA, CDR3 protein. D genes are given only for firm matches. Where a row states a size, it is once, few, many or the class of an expanded clone; other rows omit it.

d_call: TRBD2
j_call: TRBJ2-5
v_call: TRBV6-5
clone_size: once
cdr3_nt: TGTGCCAGCAGTTACACAGCGGGGGAAGAGACCCAGTACTTC
cdr3_aa: CASSYTAGEETQYF

d_call: .
j_call: TRBJ2-7
v_call: TRBV12-2
clone_size: once
cdr3_nt: TGTGCAAGTCGCCCTGACCACGACAGGGGTTTGGGTGAGCAGTACTTC
cdr3_aa: CASRPDHDRGLGEQYF

d_call: TRBD1
j_call: TRBJ2-7
v_call: TRBV29-1
clone_size: .
cdr3_nt: TGCAGCGTGGGGACAGGTTTCTACGAGCAGTACTTC
cdr3_aa: CSVGTGFYEQYF

d_call: .
j_call: TRBJ1-1
v_call: TRBV2
clone_size: few
cdr3_nt: TGTGCCAGCAGAGATCCCAGGTTTGGGAACACTGAAGCTTTCTTT
cdr3_aa: CASRDPRFGNTEAFF

d_call: .
j_call: TRBJ1-6
v_call: TRBV7-2
clone_size: .
cdr3_nt: TGTGCCAGCAGCTTCCCGGGTCGCTCACCCCTCCACTTT
cdr3_aa: CASSFPGRSPLHF

d_call: .
j_call: TRBJ2-3
v_call: TRBV1
clone_size: .
cdr3_nt: TGCACCAGCAGCCAAGATCGTCCGACAGATACGCAGTATTTT
cdr3_aa: CTSSQDRPTDTQYF

d_call: TRBD1
j_call: TRBJ1-1
v_call: TRBV7-9
clone_size: .
cdr3_nt: TGTGCCAGCAGCCGAGGGACAGTGGAGGCTTTCTTT
cdr3_aa: CASSRGTVEAFF

d_call: .
j_call: TRBJ2-7
v_call: TRBV4-3
clone_size: .
cdr3_nt: TGCGCCAGCAGCCAGCACCGGGACAACTCCTACGAGCAGTACTTC
cdr3_aa: CASSQHRDNSYEQYF

d_call: .
j_call: TRBJ2-5
v_call: TRBV30
clone_size: .
cdr3_nt: TGTGCCTGGACAGCGGGCCAAGAGACCCAGTACTTC
cdr3_aa: CAWTAGQETQYF

d_call: TRBD1
j_call: TRBJ2-7
v_call: TRBV18
clone_size: .
cdr3_nt: TGTGCCAGCTCACCACCGGACCGGGACAGAATCCGGGCCGAGCAGTACTTC
cdr3_aa: CASSPPDRDRIRAEQYF

d_call: .
j_call: TRBJ2-3
v_call: TRBV19
clone_size: .
cdr3_nt: TGTGCCAGTAGGATACAGGGCCAGCTCACAGATACGCAGTATTTT
cdr3_aa: CASRIQGQLTDTQYF